This is a list of T cell receptor beta chains from one sample in a study of cytomegalovirus exposure and HLA in healthy donors. Measured with immunoSEQ multiplex PCR; TCRdb has only the in-frame clones, and not every one. The repertoire holds approximately 100,000 clones, with about 70% as singletons. Source material: PBMCs. These receptors all come from a middle-aged woman in good health and CMV-seronegative. CDR3s include the opening cysteine and the closing phenylalanine or tryptophan.

J	V	CDR3
TRBJ2-7	TRBV10-3	CAIKPQQGEYEQYF
TRBJ2-7	TRBV15	CATSRDSGRSYEQYF
TRBJ2-1	TRBV7-9	CASRGTGGFLEFF
TRBJ2-3	TRBV19	CASSMIDGEGGDTQYF
TRBJ2-2	TRBV19	CASSIESNTGELFF
TRBJ2-5	TRBV5-1	CASSLTSGGPEETQYF
TRBJ2-7	TRBV5-5	CASSPFRQATRDEQYF
TRBJ2-1	TRBV5-1	CASSLAPSGSSYNEQFF
TRBJ1-1	TRBV7-9	CASSFQGTEAFF
TRBJ1-4	TRBV2	CASGAGQGELFF
TRBJ1-2	TRBV7-2	CASSLVTGAGYGYTF
TRBJ2-5	TRBV19	CASSPSQAETQYF
TRBJ1-2	TRBV2	CASKGQAPGYTF
TRBJ1-4	TRBV28	CASVGGVNEKLFF
TRBJ1-5	TRBV19	CASSINGRGQPQHF
TRBJ1-5	TRBV19	CASSGTGRGQPQHF
TRBJ1-1	TRBV7-8	CASSPRGARQAFF
TRBJ2-1	TRBV7-3	CASSPGLINEQFF